The 18 T cell receptor beta chains below were found in one sample sequenced in a study of cytomegalovirus exposure and HLA in healthy donors. Researchers ran the PCR with 60 Vbeta and 13 Jbeta primers. Method: immunoSEQ multiplex PCR; TCRdb's copy keeps in-frame clones and lacks some. This repertoire includes approximately 150,000 clones. Material for sequencing was PBMCs. These receptors came from a male donor in good health and CMV-seronegative.

V is TRBV6-5 and J is TRBJ2-7, with TRBD1 matching over 9 bases. In germline, CDR1 is MNHEY, CDR2 SVGAGI. V dropped 6 bases and J dropped 2; count of bases not matched to a gene: 8. The CDR3 length is 15 residues. CDR3 nucleotides: TGTGCCAGCAGCCGCATCGGGACAGGGCCCTACGAGCAGTACTTC. Translating it yields CASSRIGTGPYEQYF.

This chain connects TRBV6-1 to TRBJ1-5, with D maybe TRBD1 (6 bases). This CDR3 is built from 13 residues. Trimming removed 11 bases from V and 4 bases from J, with 15 bases in between. Germline CDR1 and CDR2: MNHNS and SASEGT. The CDR3 reads CASTGRRNQPQHF. Here the CDR3 DNA reads TGTGCCTCAACAGGGAGAAGGAATCAGCCCCAGCATTTT.

The V call is TRBV7-9, the J call TRBJ2-7; D gene ambiguous. Germline V gives CDR1 SEHNR, CDR2 FQNEAQ (reference sequence). The V gene lost 5 bases and the J gene lost 5 bases, with 10 bases spanning the gap. The CDR3 has 12 amino acids. The CDR3 DNA is TGTGCCAGCAGCCCTTCGTCGGACGAGCAGTACTTC. Translation gives CASSPSSDEQYF.

The chain combines TRBV6-1 with TRBJ1-3; 8 nucleotides align to TRBD1. The germline V gene has CDR1 MNHNS and CDR2 SASEGT. The CDR3 spans 15 residues. The junction had 4 bases not matched to a gene; V was cut back by 6 bases and J by 0 bases. Written as DNA, the CDR3 is TGTGCCAGCAGACCGGACAGGGTCTCTGGAAACACCATATATTTT. This translates into CASRPDRVSGNTIYF.

The chain combines TRBV11-3 with TRBJ1-1; D uncertain. The V gene's germline CDR1 is SGHNT and CDR2 YENEEA. V was clipped by 5 bases and J by 8 bases, with 15 bases between them. This CDR3 contains 13 residues. The CDR3: CASSPGYGIEAFF. CDR3 nucleotide sequence: TGTGCCAGCAGCCCGGGGTATGGAATCGAAGCTTTCTTT.

A remark on this clone: The sample has other DNA sequences that encode this CDR3 too. The chain is built from TRBV29-1 and TRBJ2-1; TRBD2 might be the D (5 bases). V was trimmed by 5 bases and J by 7 bases, leaving 9 bases between them. CDR1 is SQVTM and CDR2 is ANQGSEA in the germline V gene. The CDR3 covers 11 residues. CDR3 protein: CSVRTGNEQFF. CDR3 DNA sequence: TGCAGCGTTCGGACTGGGAATGAGCAGTTCTTC.

The chain joins TRBV5-5 to TRBJ1-3; possible D gene TRBD1, 6 bases. CDR1 is SGHKS, CDR2 YYEKEE, per germline (reference sequence). Trimming took off 1 base at V and 4 bases at J, with 15 bases between the two ends. The CDR3 extends over 16 amino acids. The CDR3 sequence: CASSLLVGAQGNTIYF. The CDR3 nucleotides are TGTGCCAGCAGCTTGCTGGTGGGGGCGCAAGGAAACACCATATATTTT.

This chain joins TRBV5-1 and TRBJ2-7; 9 bases line up with TRBD2. This CDR3 has 20 amino acids. V lost 3 bases and J lost 6; bases outside the gene matches: 25. The germline gives CDR1 SGHRS, CDR2 YFSETQ. The CDR3 region is CASSYKDRESAGGPSGEQYF. CDR3 DNA: TGCGCCAGCAGCTACAAAGACAGGGAATCGGCGGGAGGGCCATCGGGCGAGCAGTACTTC.

V and J are TRBV7-9 and TRBJ1-2, with D possibly being TRBD1 (6 bases). Germline V gene data show CDR1 as SEHNR and CDR2 as FQNEAQ (reference sequence). The V end was cut by 3 bases, the J end by 2 bases, with 16 bases between. The CDR3 is 16 residues long. The DNA for the CDR3 is TGTGCCAGCAGCTTTTTAACAGGGACCGCCAACTATGGCTACACCTTC. Its protein product is CASSFLTGTANYGYTF.

The J gene is TRBJ1-1, the V gene TRBV5-6; tentative D call: TRBD1 (6 bases). V was trimmed by 0 bases and J by 9 bases, leaving 9 bases between them. This CDR3 has 12 amino acids. Per germline, CDR1 SGHDT and CDR2 YYEEEE. The CDR3 loop is CASSLETGKAFF. CDR3 nucleotide sequence: TGTGCCAGCAGCTTGGAGACAGGAAAAGCTTTCTTT. The whole variable domain, remainder taken from reference TRBV5-6 and TRBJ1-1, is DAGVTQSPTHLIKTRGQQVTLRCSPKSGHDTVSWYQQALGQGPQFIFQYYEEEERQRGNFPDRFSGHQFPNYSSELNVNALLLGDSALYLCASSLETGKAFFGQGTRLTVV.

The chain has TRBV9 and TRBJ1-5; D is unclear. CDR3 length equals 14 residues. The germline V gene encodes CDR1 SGDLS and CDR2 YYNGEE. V was trimmed by 0 bases and J by 7 bases, leaving 11 bases between them. CDR3 protein: CASSVEGRGQPQHF. Written as DNA, the CDR3 is TGTGCCAGCAGCGTAGAGGGTCGAGGGCAGCCCCAGCATTTT.

The CDR3 DNA reads TGTGCCAGCAGGTGGGGTGGAGGGTCCTATGGCTACACCTTC. Encoded protein: CASRWGGGSYGYTF. The chain links TRBV27 to TRBJ1-2; D gene ambiguous. The CDR3 has 14 amino acids. Germline CDR1 reads MNHEY; CDR2 reads SMNVEV (reference sequence). The V end lost 6 bases, the J end lost 4 bases, and 15 bases lay between the germline ends.

V gene TRBV7-9 combines with J gene TRBJ2-1, with TRBD2 identical over 16 bases. The CDR3 sequence is 19 residues long. Germline V CDR1 and CDR2: SEHNR, FQNEAQ (reference sequence). Trimming cost V 5 bases and J 1 base; bases outside gene matches: 8. CDR3 region: CASSITGLAGGPSYNEQFF. The CDR3 region has the DNA TGTGCCAGCAGCATCACGGGACTAGCGGGAGGGCCGTCCTACAATGAGCAGTTCTTC.

The chain joins TRBV7-2 to TRBJ2-2; D not certain. This CDR3 has 14 residues. Germline CDR1 SGHTA, CDR2 FQGNSA. The germline V and J ends were trimmed by 1 base and 4 bases, with 7 bases remaining between them. The CDR3 sequence: CASSLGLFTGELFF. The CDR3 nucleotides read TGTGCCAGCAGCTTAGGGCTTTTCACCGGGGAGCTGTTTTTT.

This chain links TRBV18 with TRBJ2-6; TRBD1 aligns across 9 bases. With V trimmed by 4 bases and J by 2 bases, 3 bases remained unmatched. The CDR3 has 16 residues. The germline CDR1 and CDR2 sequences are KGHSH and LQKENI. This CDR3 is CASSRTGETGANVLTF. In nucleotides, the CDR3 is TGTGCCAGCTCACGGACAGGGGAGACTGGGGCCAACGTCCTGACTTTC.

The chain is built from TRBV30 and TRBJ1-4; TRBD1 agrees at 11 bases. The CDR3 loop spans 17 amino acids. V trimming: 0 bases; J trimming: 2 bases; junction bases outside the gene matches: 5. Germline V gene sequence: CDR1 GTSNPN, CDR2 SVGIG (reference sequence). The CDR3: CAWSVPDRGRTNEKLFF. The CDR3 bases are TGTGCCTGGAGTGTACCGGACAGGGGGCGGACTAATGAAAAACTGTTTTTT.

This rearrangement joins TRBV30 to TRBJ1-6; D not resolved. Germline CDR1 reads GTSNPN; CDR2 reads SVGIG (reference sequence). This CDR3 is 21 amino acids long. Trimming took off 3 bases at V and 5 bases at J, with 32 bases between the two ends. Written as DNA, the CDR3 is TGTGCCTGGAGGACGTTTTTGGTAGCGGGCGACCGCGGCGGGAATAATTCACCCCTCCACTTT. Translated, it gives CAWRTFLVAGDRGGNNSPLHF.

The chain is built from TRBV5-1 and TRBJ1-4; D is ambiguous. The germline V and J ends were trimmed by 0 bases and 8 bases, with 14 bases remaining between them. Germline-derived CDR1 and CDR2 are SGHRS and YFSETQ. CDR3 length: 15 residues. CDR3 DNA sequence: TGCGCCAGCAGCTTGGTCCCAGGTGGTCTGGAAAAACTGTTTTTT. Its protein is CASSLVPGGLEKLFF. Together with reference TRBV5-1 and TRBJ1-4, the CDR3 gives the full variable domain: KAGVTQTPRYLIKTRGQQVTLSCSPISGHRSVSWYQQTPGQGLQFLFEYFSETQRNKGNFPGRFSGRQFSNSRSEMNVSTLELGDSALYLCASSLVPGGLEKLFFGSGTQLSVL.